The text below deals with one T cell receptor beta chain. The data are from a study of blood T cell repertoires in COVID-19. About the study: PBMCs, B-cell-depleted T cells, or T cells provided the cDNA or gDNA that made up the material.

The CDR3 consists of 14 residues. Germline CDR1 MDHEN, CDR2 SYDVKM. Trimming took 6 bases from V and 1 from J, leaving 12 bases between them. The repertoire was sequenced with immunoSEQ multiplex PCR; TCRdb's copy has only in-frame clones and lacks some. The repertoire holds 170,000 or so clones, with less than 90% as singletons. The chain has TRBV28 and TRBJ1-1, with D possibly being TRBD1 (6 bases). This receptor was identified in a woman aged 45-65 years who had recovered from COVID-19. Material: PBMCs or T cells enriched from blood (not recorded which). The CDR3 DNA sequence: TGTGCCAGCAGGCCCGGACAGCCGAACACTGAAGCTTTCTTT. It is translated as CASRPGQPNTEAFF.